This TCR beta chain was sequenced during a study of long-term antiretroviral therapy in people with HIV (dated by TCRdb to between 2021 and 2022). For the study in its entirety: The earliest samples were collected approximately a decade before the 2015 WHO recommendation for immediate ART, a period when ART was typically delayed until CD4 counts fell. Whether ART initiation and durable HIV suppression were associated with changes in peripheral blood TRB repertoire composition and diversity was tested in a retrospective serial study. A total of some 210 cryopreserved PBMC samples were contributed to the cohort by 30 adults with confirmed HIV infection, with samples collected serially over a mean of 6 years (range 1-12). About 35% of the 30 participants with HIV were female. No cross-contamination during QIAcube processing turned up in test extractions that ran a monoclonal T-cell line alongside 30 to 40 polyclonal samples. Results and caveats for the whole study, not just this receptor: ART initiation was associated with a significant increase in TRB diversity, but diversity stayed significantly below transplant donor controls even after long-term ART. Samples dated from the mid-2000s to the late 2010s, and the ART regimens used may be less effective than current ones. Inferences about post-ART repertoire changes were limited because no data were available on ART adherence, viral resistance or therapy changes. HIV repertoires had narrower CDR3 length ranges than controls, and the network structure suggested an antigen-experienced repertoire that shifted only slightly toward naive after ART. The repertoire was dominated across all time points by expanded TRB clones identified before ART initiation, although this dominance was seen to fluctuate and to decrease in many PLHIV after ART. Because pre-ART samples had limited cell numbers, unsorted PBMC were profiled rather than sorted CD4+ and CD8+ T cells. Owing to limited PBMC availability, only the TCR beta chain was sequenced, without alpha chain pairing.

To be included, a participant needed at least one PBMC sample from before ART initiation plus at least two post-ART samples. Treatment was received in the United States of America by all participants with HIV. Before DNA extraction, cryopreserved samples of roughly 0.85-10 million PBMC were thawed and washed. At the time of the earliest PBMC sample, participants with HIV were aged between about 23 and 55 years. PBMC samples from each participant spanned 1-4 timepoints before ART initiation and 2-8 timepoints after ART initiation, with a median of 7 samples. For every participant, serial HIV viral load, CD4+ T-cell count, ART history and demographic data were obtained. Genomic DNA was extracted from unsorted PBMC with a Qiagen kit on a QIAcube, with processing performed in batches of 12 samples. The immunoSEQ hsTCRB v3.0 assay was used at survey level resolution for TRB variable region sequencing. The targeted TRB sequencing depth was about 35,000-55,000 T-cell genomes per sample. An Illumina MiSeq with a v3 150-cycle kit was used to sequence the pooled TRB libraries. For the original study's pipeline: Repertoire analysis was run in R within a reproducible Nextflow workflow that covered QC, data transformation and analysis. LymphoSeq2, an R package for exploring AIRR-Seq data, was used to implement the custom analyses. After excluding several samples that yielded fewer than 5000 total TRB sequences, around 190 HIV repertoires remained for analysis. Of the approximately 190 retained HIV repertoires, under 65 were collected before and about 130 after ART initiation. Repertoires were downsampled to 5000 TRB nucleotide sequences, with summary statistics averaged over 100 downsampling iterations. The analysis kept only TRB sequences whose CDR3 regions were at least seven amino acids long. Diversity was assessed using a clonality score derived from Shannon entropy and using the Gini coefficient. Repertoire networks linked the top 5000 CDR3 amino acid sequences whenever two sequences differed by an edit distance of one. For TRB CDR3 amino acid sequences, GLIPH2 was used to predict antigen specificity groups and MHC restriction. CDR3 amino acid sequences were matched against VDJdb and McPAS-TCR to flag known CMV, EBV, HIV or tissue antigen associations. Pre-ART, post-ART and control groups were compared with Wilcoxon signed-rank tests and Holm-Bonferroni correction. Entries here come from immuneACCESS through TCRdb and include only in-frame sequences with V and J called. Some clones fail to appear in such tables; in the studies checked, an unresolved V gene covers under half of the shortfall, and the cause of the remainder is unknown. V, J and clone size derive from that table, while D and trimming were established from the DNA sequence. Within this sample are thousands of clones, with less than 90% of them counted one time only. The ten largest clones add up to about a tenth of the sample.

With regard to this clone: It has no known antigen specificity. Base quality data are lacking; no much larger clone is found one base away.

At the junction V is shortened by 1 base and J by 3 bases; bases outside the gene matches: 10. The CDR3 runs 16 residues from the cysteine to the phenylalanine. Of the read, only the CDR3 DNA is kept; its 48 bases are in frame from base 1. For CDR1 and CDR2, the germline V gene lists SGHRS and YFSETQ. The chain is made from TRBV5-1 and TRBJ2-7; 7 central bases correspond to TRBD1. The material sequenced was unsorted PBMCs, taken 0.3 years before starting antiretroviral therapy. This sequence originates from a man younger than 40 with HIV. The CDR3 loop reads CASSLLGSRQGYEQYF. The nucleotide sequence reads as follows: TGCGCCAGCAGCTTGCTGGGTTCGAGACAGGGCTACGAGCAGTACTTC. Full variable domain (CDR3 extended with the reference TRBV5-1 and TRBJ2-7 proteins): KAGVTQTPRYLIKTRGQQVTLSCSPISGHRSVSWYQQTPGQGLQFLFEYFSETQRNKGNFPGRFSGRQFSNSRSEMNVSTLELGDSALYLCASSLLGSRQGYEQYFGPGTRLTVT.